This T cell receptor beta chain emerged from a study of CD8 T cells in ankylosing spondylitis. Whole-study results and caveats: Characteristic of ankylosing spondylitis blood, it appeared, was a TCR beta motif comprising eight highly homologous variants. Reportedly, disease-linked clones are significantly enriched in ankylosing spondylitis patients' matched synovial fluid. Peripheral blood held disease-linked clones only at relatively low frequency, and these were CD8+.

Molecular-barcoded quantitative 5'-RACE produced these TCR beta libraries. TCRdb itself ran the 5' RACE reads through MiXCR, one entry per CDR3 protein. Here the sample spans 200,000 to 300,000 distinct CDR3 sequences, approximately 7.6% being singletons. In its sample, this clonotype was seen many times. Its matching antigen is unknown. The CDR3 is made up of 13 amino acids. The germline gives CDR1 MNHEY, CDR2 SVGAGI. Trimming left V 0 bases short and J 6 bases short, with 8 bases between. Input material: blood, either unsorted or a sorted T cell fraction (not recorded which). This chain links TRBV6-5 with TRBJ1-1; perhaps TRBD1 as D (6 bases). This receptor was taken from a female donor with ankylosing spondylitis or in good health (not recorded which). The CDR3 is CASSYSGGSEAFF. The DNA for the CDR3 is TGTGCCAGCAGTTACTCAGGGGGGTCTGAAGCTTTCTTT.